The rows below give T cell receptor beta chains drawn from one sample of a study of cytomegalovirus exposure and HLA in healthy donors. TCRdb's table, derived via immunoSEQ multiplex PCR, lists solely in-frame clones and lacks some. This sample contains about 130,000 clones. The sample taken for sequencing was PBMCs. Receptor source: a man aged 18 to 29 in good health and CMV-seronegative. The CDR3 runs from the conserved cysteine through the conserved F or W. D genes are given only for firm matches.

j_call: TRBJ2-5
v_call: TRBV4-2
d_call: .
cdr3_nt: TGTGCCAGCAGCCAAGGACCTAACCTCCCTACGGGGCAAGAGACCCAGTACTTC
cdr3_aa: CASSQGPNLPTGQETQYF

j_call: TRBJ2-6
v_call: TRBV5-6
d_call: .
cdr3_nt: TGTGCCAGCAGCTTTACAGGCTCTGGGGCCAACGTCCTGACTTTC
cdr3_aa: CASSFTGSGANVLTF

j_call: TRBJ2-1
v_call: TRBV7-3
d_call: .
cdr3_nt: TGTGCCAGCAGCTCCTCTTCGGGTGTCGATGAGCAGTTCTTC
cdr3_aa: CASSSSSGVDEQFF

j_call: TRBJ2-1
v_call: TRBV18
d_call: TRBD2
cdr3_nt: TGTGCCAGCTCACCAAAAAGACTAGCGGGGTACAATGAGCAGTTCTTC
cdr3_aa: CASSPKRLAGYNEQFF

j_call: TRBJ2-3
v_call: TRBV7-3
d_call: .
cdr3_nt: TGTGCCAGCAGCTTACATGGGAGAGGGGGAGATACGCAGTATTTT
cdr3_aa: CASSLHGRGGDTQYF

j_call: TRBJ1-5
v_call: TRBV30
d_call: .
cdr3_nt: TGTGCCTGGAGTGGATCACTGACAGTCAATCAGCCCCAGCATTTT
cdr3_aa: CAWSGSLTVNQPQHF

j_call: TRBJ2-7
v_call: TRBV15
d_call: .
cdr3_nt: TGTGCCACCAGTGGGCAGGCCTCCTACGAGCAGTACTTC
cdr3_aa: CATSGQASYEQYF

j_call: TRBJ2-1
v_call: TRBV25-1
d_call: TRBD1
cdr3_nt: TGTGCCAGCAGTGAACCCAGGGGGCGAGTCAATGAGCAGTTCTTC
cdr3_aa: CASSEPRGRVNEQFF

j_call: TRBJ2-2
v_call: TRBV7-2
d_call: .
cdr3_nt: TGTGCCAGCAGCTTAGCGCGCGTTCAACTGAGCACCGGGGAGCTGTTTTTT
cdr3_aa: CASSLARVQLSTGELFF

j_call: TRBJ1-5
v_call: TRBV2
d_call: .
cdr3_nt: TGTGCCAGCAGTGAAGCGCGTCAGCCCCAGCATTTT
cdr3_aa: CASSEARQPQHF

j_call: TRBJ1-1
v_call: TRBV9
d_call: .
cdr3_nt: TGTGCCAGCAGCGTAGAACAGAACACTGAAGCTTTCTTT
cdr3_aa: CASSVEQNTEAFF

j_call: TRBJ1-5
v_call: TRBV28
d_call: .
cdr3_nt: TGTGCCAGCAGCCCCGACAGGCTCAATCAGCCCCAGCATTTT
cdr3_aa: CASSPDRLNQPQHF

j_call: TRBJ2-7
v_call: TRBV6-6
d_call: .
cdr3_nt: TGTGCCAGCAACAGGGACTACGAGCAGTACTTC
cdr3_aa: CASNRDYEQYF

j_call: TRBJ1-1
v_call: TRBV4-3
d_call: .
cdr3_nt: TGCGCCAGCAGCCAAGATAGCAAGGTTGAAGCTTTCTTT
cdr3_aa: CASSQDSKVEAFF

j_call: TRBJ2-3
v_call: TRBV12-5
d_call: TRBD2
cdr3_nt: TGTGCTAGTGGTCGCGGGGGGTACACAGATACGCAGTATTTT
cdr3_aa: CASGRGGYTDTQYF

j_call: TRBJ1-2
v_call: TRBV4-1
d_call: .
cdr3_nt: TGCGCCAGCAGCCATTCGAACTATGGCTACACCTTC
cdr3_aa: CASSHSNYGYTF

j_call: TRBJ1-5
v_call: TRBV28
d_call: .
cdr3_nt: TGTGCCAGCACCGAGGCAGATCAGCCCCAGCATTTT
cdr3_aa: CASTEADQPQHF

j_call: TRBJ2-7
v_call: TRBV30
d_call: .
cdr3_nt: TGTGCCTCTATACAGGCCTACGAGCAGTACTTC
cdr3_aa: CASIQAYEQYF

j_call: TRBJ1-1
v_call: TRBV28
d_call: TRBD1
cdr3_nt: TGTGCCAGCAGTTTATGGAACAGGGGGCTAACTGAAGCTTTCTTT
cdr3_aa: CASSLWNRGLTEAFF

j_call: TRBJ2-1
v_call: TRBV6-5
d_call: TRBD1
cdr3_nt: TGTGCCAGCACCCCCACAGGGGGCCCCTACAATGAGCAGTTCTTC
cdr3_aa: CASTPTGGPYNEQFF

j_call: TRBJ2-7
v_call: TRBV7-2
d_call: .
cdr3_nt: TGTGCCAGCAGCTTAGAGACAGGTGGCGACGAGCAGTACTTC
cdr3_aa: CASSLETGGDEQYF

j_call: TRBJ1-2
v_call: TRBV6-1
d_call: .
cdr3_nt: TGTGCCAGCAGTGAAATGGGGGACTTCTATGGCTACACCTTC
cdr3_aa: CASSEMGDFYGYTF

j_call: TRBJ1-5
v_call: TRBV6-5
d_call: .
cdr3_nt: TGTGCCAGCAGGCCCCCGGGTTCGGGACAGCCCCAGCATTTT
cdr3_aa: CASRPPGSGQPQHF

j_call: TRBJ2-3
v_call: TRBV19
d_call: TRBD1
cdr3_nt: TGTGCCAGTAGTAAAACAGGGGGCCGAACTACTAGCACAGATACGCAGTATTTT
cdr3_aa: CASSKTGGRTTSTDTQYF

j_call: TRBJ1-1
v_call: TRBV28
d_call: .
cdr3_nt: TGTGCCAGCAGTTTAGCCCGGTGGGCTTTCTTT
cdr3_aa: CASSLARWAFF

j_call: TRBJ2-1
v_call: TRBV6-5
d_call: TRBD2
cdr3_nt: TGTGCCAGCAGTTTGGGACTAGTTTCCTACAATGAGCAGTTCTTC
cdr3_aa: CASSLGLVSYNEQFF

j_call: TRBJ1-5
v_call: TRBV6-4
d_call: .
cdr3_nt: TGTGCCAGCAGCCTCAATCAGCCCCAGCATTTT
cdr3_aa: CASSLNQPQHF

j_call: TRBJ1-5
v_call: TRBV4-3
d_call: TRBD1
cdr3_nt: TGCGCCAGCAGCCAAGATCAGGGGGTCGATCAGCCCCAGCATTTT
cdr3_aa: CASSQDQGVDQPQHF

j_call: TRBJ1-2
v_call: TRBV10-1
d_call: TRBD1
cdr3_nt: TGCGCCAGCGGTATTGAAAACGGGACAGGGTTCTTTATAGGCTATGGCTACACCTTC
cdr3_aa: CASGIENGTGFFIGYGYTF

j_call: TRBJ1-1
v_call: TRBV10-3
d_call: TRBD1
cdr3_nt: TGTGCCATCAGGGGGACAGCGATGAACACTGAAGCTTTCTTT
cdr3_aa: CAIRGTAMNTEAFF

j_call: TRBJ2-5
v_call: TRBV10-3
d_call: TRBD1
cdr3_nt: TGTGCCACGGGTCCGGGACAGGGGGAAGAGACCCAGTACTTC
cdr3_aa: CATGPGQGEETQYF

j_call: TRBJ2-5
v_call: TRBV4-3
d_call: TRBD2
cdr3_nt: TGCGCCAGCAGCCCCGGGGGGACTAGCGGGAGTGGGCAAGAGACCCAGTACTTC
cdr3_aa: CASSPGGTSGSGQETQYF

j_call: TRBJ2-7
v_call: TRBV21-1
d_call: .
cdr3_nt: TGTGCCAGCAGCAAGCGCGGGAGCTACGAGCAGTACTTC
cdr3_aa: CASSKRGSYEQYF

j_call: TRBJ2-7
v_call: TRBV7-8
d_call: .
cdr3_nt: TGTGCCAGCAGCTTAGAAGTACAAACAGGGAGATCCTACGAGCAGTACTTC
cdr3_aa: CASSLEVQTGRSYEQYF

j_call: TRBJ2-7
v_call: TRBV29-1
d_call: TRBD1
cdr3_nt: TGCAGCGCCGGGGGACAGGGGCCCTACGAGCAGTACTTC
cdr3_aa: CSAGGQGPYEQYF

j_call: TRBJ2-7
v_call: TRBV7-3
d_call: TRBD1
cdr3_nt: TGTGCCAGCAGCCCTTCAGGGGGCGGCCTCTACGAGCAGTACTTC
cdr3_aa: CASSPSGGGLYEQYF

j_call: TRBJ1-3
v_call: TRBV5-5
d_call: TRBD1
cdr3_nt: TGTGCCAGCAGCGACAGGGTCAACACCATATATTTT
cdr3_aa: CASSDRVNTIYF

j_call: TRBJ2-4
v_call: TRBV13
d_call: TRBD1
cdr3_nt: TGTGCCAGCAGCCCCGAACAGGGGGCGAGGGGAGCCAAAAACATTCAGTACTTC
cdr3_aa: CASSPEQGARGAKNIQYF

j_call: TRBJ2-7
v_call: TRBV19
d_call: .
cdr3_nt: TGTGCCAGTAGTTCGGAGGGGGCTATTTACGAGCAGTACTTC
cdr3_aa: CASSSEGAIYEQYF

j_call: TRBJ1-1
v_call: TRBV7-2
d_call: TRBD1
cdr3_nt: TGTGCCAGCAGCTCTAGACAGGGTCGGAAAGCTTTCTTT
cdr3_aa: CASSSRQGRKAFF

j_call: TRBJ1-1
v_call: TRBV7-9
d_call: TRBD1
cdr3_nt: TGTGCCAGCAGCCACCTCACAGGGGTCTCTGAAGCTTTCTTT
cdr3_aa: CASSHLTGVSEAFF

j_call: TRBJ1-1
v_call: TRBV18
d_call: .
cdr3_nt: TGTGCCAGCTCAATGGACAAGAACACTGAAGCTTTCTTT
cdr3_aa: CASSMDKNTEAFF

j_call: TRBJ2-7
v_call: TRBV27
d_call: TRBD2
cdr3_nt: TGTGCCAGCAGTTTCGGCGGGGGGCCCGAGCAGTACTTC
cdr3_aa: CASSFGGGPEQYF

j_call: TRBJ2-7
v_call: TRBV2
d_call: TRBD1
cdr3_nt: TGTGCCAGCAGCCTCGACAGGGCCGAGCAGTACTTC
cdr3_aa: CASSLDRAEQYF

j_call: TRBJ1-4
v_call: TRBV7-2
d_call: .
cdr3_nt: TGTGCCAGCAGCTTAAAGAGGTCCTCCACTAATGAAAAACTGTTTTTT
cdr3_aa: CASSLKRSSTNEKLFF

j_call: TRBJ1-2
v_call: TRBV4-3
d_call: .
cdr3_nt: TGCGCCAGCAGCCAATTAACAGGGAGATTCGGCTACACCTTC
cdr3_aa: CASSQLTGRFGYTF

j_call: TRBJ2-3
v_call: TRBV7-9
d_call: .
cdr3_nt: TGTGCCAGCAGTACCAAGGACGGGAGCCACACAGATACGCAGTATTTT
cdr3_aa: CASSTKDGSHTDTQYF

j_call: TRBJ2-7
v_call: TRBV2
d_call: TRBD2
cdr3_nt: TGTGCCAGCAATGCCGCGAACGGGGGACTAGCGGATCACGGGGGCGGCGAGCAGTACTTC
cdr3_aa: CASNAANGGLADHGGGEQYF

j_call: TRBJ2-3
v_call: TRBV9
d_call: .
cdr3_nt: TGTGCCAGCAGCGTAGCTTCGGGAAGCACAGATACGCAGTATTTT
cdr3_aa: CASSVASGSTDTQYF

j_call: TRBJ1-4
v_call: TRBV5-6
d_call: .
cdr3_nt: TGTGCCAGCAGCTTGGGGTTTCGGGGTAATGAAAAACTGTTTTTT
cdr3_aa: CASSLGFRGNEKLFF

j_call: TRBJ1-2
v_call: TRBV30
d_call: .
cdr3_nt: TGTGCCTGGAGAGAGACAGCTACTAATGGCTACACCTTC
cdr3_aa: CAWRETATNGYTF

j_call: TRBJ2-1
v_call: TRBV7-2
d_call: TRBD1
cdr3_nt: TGTGCCAGCAGCTTATCCGGGACAGGGGTAAATGAGCAGTTCTTC
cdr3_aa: CASSLSGTGVNEQFF

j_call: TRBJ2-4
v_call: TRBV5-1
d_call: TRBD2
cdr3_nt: TGCGCCAGCAGCTTGGAGGGACTAGCGGGGGGGCTAAGTCTCCTCACCAAAAACATTCAGTACTTC
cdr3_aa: CASSLEGLAGGLSLLTKNIQYF

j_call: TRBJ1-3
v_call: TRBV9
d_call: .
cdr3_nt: TGTGCCAGCAGCGCAACAGGCATCTCTGGAAACACCATATATTTT
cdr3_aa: CASSATGISGNTIYF